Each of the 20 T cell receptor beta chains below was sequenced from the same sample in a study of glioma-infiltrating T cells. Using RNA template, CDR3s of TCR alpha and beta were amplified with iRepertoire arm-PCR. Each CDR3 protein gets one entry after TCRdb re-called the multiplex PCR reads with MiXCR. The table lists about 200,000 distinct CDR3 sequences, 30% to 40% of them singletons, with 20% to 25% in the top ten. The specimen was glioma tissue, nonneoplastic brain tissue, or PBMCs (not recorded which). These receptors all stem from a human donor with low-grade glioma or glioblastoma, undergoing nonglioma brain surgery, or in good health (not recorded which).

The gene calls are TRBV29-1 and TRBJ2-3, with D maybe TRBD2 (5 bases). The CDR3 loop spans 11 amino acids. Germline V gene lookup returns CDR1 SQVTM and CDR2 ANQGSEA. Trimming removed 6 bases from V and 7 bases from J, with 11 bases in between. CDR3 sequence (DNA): TGCAGCGTGCACACTAGATATACGCAGTATTTT. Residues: CSVHTRYTQYF.

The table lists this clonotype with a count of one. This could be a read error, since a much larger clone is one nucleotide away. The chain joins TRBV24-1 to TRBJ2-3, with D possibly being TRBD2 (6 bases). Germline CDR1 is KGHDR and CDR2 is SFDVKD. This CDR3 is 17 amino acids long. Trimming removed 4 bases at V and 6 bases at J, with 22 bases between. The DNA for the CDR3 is TGTGCCACCAGTGACTTGGGGGGACTTGCGAACAATGATACGCAGTATTTT. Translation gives CATSDLGGLANNDTQYF.

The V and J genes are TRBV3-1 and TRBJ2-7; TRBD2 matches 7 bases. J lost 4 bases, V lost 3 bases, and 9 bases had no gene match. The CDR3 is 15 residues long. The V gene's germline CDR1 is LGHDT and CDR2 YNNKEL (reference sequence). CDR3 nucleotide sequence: TGTGCCAGCAGCCATCCTCTCCAGCGGGATTACGAGCAGTACTTC. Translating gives CASSHPLQRDYEQYF.

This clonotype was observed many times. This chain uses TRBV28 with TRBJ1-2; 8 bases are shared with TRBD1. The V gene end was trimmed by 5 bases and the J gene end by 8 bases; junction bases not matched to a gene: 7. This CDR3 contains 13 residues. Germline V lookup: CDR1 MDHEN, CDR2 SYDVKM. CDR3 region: CASSPGQGGGYTF. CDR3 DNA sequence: TGTGCCAGCAGTCCCGGACAGGGAGGCGGCTACACCTTC.

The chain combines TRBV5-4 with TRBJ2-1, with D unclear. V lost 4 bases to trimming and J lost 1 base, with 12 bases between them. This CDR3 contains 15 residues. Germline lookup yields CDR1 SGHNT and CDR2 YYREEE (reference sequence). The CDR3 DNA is TGTGCCAGCAGCCGGGCCCTAGGGTCCTACAATGAGCAGTTCTTC. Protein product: CASSRALGSYNEQFF.

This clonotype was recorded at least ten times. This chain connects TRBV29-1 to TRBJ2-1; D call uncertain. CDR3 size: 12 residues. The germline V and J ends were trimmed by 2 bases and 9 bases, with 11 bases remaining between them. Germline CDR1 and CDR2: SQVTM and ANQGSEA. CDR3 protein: CSVEPGPSEQFF. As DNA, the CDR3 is TGCAGCGTTGAACCAGGTCCGTCTGAGCAGTTCTTC.

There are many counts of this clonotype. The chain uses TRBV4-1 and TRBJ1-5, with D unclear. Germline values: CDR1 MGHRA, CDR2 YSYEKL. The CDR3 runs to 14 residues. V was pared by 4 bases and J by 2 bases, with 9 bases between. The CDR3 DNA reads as TGCGCCAGCAGCCCAGAGAGGGGCAATCAGCCCCAGCATTTT. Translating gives CASSPERGNQPQHF.

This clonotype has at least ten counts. The CDR3 is CASSQLAGGSYNEQFF. The CDR3 DNA sequence: TGTGCCAGCAGCCAATTAGCGGGAGGCTCCTACAATGAGCAGTTCTTC. The V gene is TRBV3-1, the J gene TRBJ2-1, with 10 bases identical to TRBD2. Losses at the gene ends were 2 bases for V and 0 bases for J; bases not matched to a gene: 1. The CDR3 covers 16 residues. CDR1 and CDR2 (germline): LGHDT, YNNKEL (reference sequence).

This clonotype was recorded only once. CDR3: CASRSPGRGNNEQYF. The CDR3 DNA is TGTGCCAGCAGGTCACCGGGACGGGGGAATAACGAGCAGTACTTC. The V gene is TRBV6-1, the J gene TRBJ2-7, with a tentative D call TRBD2 (6 bases). V lost 6 bases to trimming and J lost 5 bases, with 20 bases between them. This CDR3 has 15 amino acids. CDR1 and CDR2 from the germline V gene are MNHNS and SASEGT.

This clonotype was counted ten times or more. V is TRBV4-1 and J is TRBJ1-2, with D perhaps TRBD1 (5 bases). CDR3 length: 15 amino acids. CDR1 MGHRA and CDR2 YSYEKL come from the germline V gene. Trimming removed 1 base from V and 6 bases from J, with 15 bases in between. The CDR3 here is CASSQVEEGRDGYTF. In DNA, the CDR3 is TGCGCCAGCAGCCAAGTGGAAGAGGGACGGGATGGCTACACCTTC.

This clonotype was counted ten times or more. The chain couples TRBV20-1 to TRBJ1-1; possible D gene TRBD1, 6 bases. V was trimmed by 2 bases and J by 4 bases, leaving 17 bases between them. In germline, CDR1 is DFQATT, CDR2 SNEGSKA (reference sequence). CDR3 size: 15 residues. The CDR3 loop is CSARRNRDLGTEAFF. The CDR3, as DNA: TGCAGTGCTAGAAGGAACAGGGACTTGGGCACTGAAGCTTTCTTT.

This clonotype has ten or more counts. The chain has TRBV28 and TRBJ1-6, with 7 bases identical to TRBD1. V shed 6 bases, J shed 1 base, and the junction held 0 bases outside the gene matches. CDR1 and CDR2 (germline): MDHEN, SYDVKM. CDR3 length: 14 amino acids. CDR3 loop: CASRGQSYNSPLHF. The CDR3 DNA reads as TGTGCCAGCAGGGGACAGTCCTATAATTCACCCCTCCACTTT.

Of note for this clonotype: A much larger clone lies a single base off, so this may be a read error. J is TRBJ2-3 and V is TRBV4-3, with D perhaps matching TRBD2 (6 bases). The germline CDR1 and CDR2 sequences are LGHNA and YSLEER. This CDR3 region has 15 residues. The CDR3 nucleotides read TGCGCCAGCAGCCAATCGGGACTTAACACAGATAGGCAGTATTTT. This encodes CASSQSGLNTDRQYF.

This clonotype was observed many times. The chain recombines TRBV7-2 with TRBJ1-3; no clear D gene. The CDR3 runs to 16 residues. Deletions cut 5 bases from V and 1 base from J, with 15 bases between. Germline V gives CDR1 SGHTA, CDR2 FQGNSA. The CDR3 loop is CASSPRGIRSGNTIYF. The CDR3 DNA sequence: TGTGCCAGCAGCCCCCGGGGAATCCGATCTGGAAACACCATATATTTT.

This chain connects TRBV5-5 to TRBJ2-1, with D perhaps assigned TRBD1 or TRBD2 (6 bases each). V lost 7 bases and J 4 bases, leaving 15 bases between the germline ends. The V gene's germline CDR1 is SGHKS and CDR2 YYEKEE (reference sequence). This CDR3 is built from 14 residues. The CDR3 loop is CASAVGGSYNEQFF. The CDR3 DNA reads TGTGCCAGCGCCGTCGGGGGCTCTTACAATGAGCAGTTCTTC.

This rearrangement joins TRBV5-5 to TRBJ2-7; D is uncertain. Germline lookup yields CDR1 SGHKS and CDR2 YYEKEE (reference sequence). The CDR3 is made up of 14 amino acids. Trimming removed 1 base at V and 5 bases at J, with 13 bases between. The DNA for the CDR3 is TGTGCCAGCAGCTTGCTCTTATCCTACAACGAGCAGTACTTC. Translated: CASSLLLSYNEQYF.

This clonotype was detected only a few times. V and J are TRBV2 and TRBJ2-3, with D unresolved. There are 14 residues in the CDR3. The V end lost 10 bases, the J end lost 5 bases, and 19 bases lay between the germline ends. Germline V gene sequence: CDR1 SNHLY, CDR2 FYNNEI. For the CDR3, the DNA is TGTGCCACGGTCCTTAGTTCTAGTGGAGATACGCAGTATTTT. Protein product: CATVLSSSGDTQYF.

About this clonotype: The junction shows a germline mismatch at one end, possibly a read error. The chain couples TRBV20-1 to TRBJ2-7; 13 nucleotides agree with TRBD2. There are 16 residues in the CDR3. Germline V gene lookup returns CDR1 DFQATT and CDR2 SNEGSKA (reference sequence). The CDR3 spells CSASGWTSGSGYEHYF. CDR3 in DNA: TGCAGTGCTAGCGGCTGGACTAGCGGGAGTGGGTACGAGCATTACTTC.

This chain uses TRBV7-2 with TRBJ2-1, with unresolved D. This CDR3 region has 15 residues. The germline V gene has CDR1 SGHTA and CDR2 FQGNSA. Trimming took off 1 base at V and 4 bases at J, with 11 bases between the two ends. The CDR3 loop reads CASSLGASRYNEQFF. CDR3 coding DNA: TGTGCCAGCAGCTTAGGGGCCAGCAGATACAATGAGCAGTTCTTC. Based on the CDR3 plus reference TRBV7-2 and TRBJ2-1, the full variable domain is GAGVSQSPSNKVTEKGKDVELRCDPISGHTALYWYRQSLGQGLEFLIYFQGNSAPDKSGLPSDRFSAERTGGSVSTLTIQRTQQEDSAVYLCASSLGASRYNEQFFGPGTRLTVL.

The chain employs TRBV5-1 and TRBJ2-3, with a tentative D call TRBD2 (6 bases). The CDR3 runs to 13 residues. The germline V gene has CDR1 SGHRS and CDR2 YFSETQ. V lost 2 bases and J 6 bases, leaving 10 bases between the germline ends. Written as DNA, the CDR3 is TGCGCCAGCAGCTTCTCGGGAGTGGATACGCAGTATTTT. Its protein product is CASSFSGVDTQYF.